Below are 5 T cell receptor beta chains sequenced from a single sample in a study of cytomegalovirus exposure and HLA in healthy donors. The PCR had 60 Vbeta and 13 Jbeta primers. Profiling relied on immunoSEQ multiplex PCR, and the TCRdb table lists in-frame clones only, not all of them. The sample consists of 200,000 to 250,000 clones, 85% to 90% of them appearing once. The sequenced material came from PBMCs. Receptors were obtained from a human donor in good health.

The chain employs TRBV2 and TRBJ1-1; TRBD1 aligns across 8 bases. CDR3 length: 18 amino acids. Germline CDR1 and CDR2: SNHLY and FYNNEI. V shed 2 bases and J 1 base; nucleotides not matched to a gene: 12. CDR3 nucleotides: TGTGCCAGCAGTGAACCTGGACAGGGAAGGGGGTGGAACACTGAAGCTTTCTTT. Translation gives CASSEPGQGRGWNTEAFF.

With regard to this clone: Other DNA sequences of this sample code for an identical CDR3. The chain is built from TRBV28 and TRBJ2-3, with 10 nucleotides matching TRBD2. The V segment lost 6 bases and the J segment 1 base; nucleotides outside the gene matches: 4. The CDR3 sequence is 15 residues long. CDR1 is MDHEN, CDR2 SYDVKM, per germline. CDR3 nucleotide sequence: TGTGCCAGCAGCTCCGGGACTAGCGGCACAGATACGCAGTATTTT. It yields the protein CASSSGTSGTDTQYF.

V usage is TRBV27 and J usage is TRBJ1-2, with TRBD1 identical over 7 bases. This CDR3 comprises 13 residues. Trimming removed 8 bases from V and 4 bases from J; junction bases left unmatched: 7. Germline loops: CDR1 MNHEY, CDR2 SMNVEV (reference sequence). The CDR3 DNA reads TGTGCCAGCCGGGACAGCCAATCCTATGGCTACACCTTC. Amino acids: CASRDSQSYGYTF.

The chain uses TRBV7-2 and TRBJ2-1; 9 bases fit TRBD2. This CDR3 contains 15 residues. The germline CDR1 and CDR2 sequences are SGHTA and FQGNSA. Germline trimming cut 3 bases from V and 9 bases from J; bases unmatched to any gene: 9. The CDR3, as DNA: TGTGCCAGCAGCTTGCGGATAGCGGGAGACGGTGAGCAGTTCTTC. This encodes CASSLRIAGDGEQFF. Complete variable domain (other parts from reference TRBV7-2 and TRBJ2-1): GAGVSQSPSNKVTEKGKDVELRCDPISGHTALYWYRQSLGQGLEFLIYFQGNSAPDKSGLPSDRFSAERTGGSVSTLTIQRTQQEDSAVYLCASSLRIAGDGEQFFGPGTRLTVL.

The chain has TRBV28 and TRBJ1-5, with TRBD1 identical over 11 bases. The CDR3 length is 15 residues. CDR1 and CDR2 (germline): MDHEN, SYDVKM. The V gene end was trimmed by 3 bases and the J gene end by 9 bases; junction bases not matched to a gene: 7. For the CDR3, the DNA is TGTGCCAGCAGTTTTAGGGACAGGGGGTATCTGCCCCAGCATTTT. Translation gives CASSFRDRGYLPQHF.